The subject of this entry is one T cell receptor (beta chain). This sample is part of a study of technical replicates of blood from several donors. Clones were sequenced by immunoSEQ multiplex PCR, and TCRdb holds only the in-frame ones, with some missing. This sample has 72,000 or so clones, with around 93% found just once. CDR1 and CDR2 from the germline V gene are LGHNA and YNFKEQ. CDR3 length: 14 amino acids. The ends were cut back, 1 base at V and 0 bases at J, with 6 bases in the middle. Material for sequencing was T cells isolated from PBMCs. V and J are TRBV4-2 and TRBJ2-5; no clear D gene. The sequence was obtained from a human donor in good health. CDR3 in DNA: TGTGCCAGCAGCCAAGGCGTGTACCAAGAGACCCAGTACTTC. Amino acid sequence: CASSQGVYQETQYF.